This T cell receptor (beta chain) emerged from a study of blood T cell repertoires in COVID-19. As processed by the authors: For nucleated cells, counts were estimated from reference gene primer amplification. Libraries were prepared by immunoSEQ multiplex PCR; TCRdb keeps only in-frame clonotypes and omits some of them. D and trimming come from the DNA, and the V and J calls and clone size come from that table. Here the sample spans roughly 300,000 clones, just over 85% being singletons. The CDR3 length is 16 residues. V lost 4 bases and J lost 2; bases outside the gene matches: 7. Germline V lookup: CDR1 ENHRY, CDR2 SYGVKD. Those who participated ranged in age from 18 to 89 years and resided in some 24 US areas. The study assigned cohorts using participant-reported clinical history.

Sample: PBMCs or T cells enriched from blood (not recorded which). The TCR sequence derives from a man in his thirties or forties who had recovered from COVID-19. The chain carries TRBV10-3 and TRBJ1-2; TRBD1 matches 10 bases. CDR3 sequence: CAISGPPGQGNYGYTF. The CDR3 DNA is TGTGCCATCAGTGGCCCCCCGGGACAGGGGAACTATGGCTACACCTTC.